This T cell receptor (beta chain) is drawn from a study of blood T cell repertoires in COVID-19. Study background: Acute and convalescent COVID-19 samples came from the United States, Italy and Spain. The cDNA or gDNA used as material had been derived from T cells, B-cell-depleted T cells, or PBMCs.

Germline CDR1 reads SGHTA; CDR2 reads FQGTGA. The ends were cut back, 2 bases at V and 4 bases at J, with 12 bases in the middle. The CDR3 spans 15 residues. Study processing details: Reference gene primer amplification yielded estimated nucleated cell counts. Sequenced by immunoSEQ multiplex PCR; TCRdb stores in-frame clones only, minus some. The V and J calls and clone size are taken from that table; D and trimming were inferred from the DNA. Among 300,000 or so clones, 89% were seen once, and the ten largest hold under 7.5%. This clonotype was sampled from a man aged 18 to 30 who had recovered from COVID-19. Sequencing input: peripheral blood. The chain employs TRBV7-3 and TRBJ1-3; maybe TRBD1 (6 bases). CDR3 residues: CASSLGTTSGNTIYF. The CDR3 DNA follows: TGTGCCAGCAGCTTAGGGACAACGTCCGGAAACACCATATATTTT.